This T cell receptor (beta chain) emerged from a study of graft-versus-host responses after intestinal transplantation. Study at large: Recipients were all induced with anti-thymocyte globulin, then given tacrolimus and steroids for about three years.

The ends lost 5 bases at V and 1 base at J; junction bases unmatched: 6. The CDR3 length is 17 residues. From germline, CDR1 is SEHNR and CDR2 FQNEAQ (reference sequence). As concerns this clone: Its antigen is as yet unknown.

Sequenced by immunoSEQ multiplex PCR; TCRdb stores in-frame clones only, minus some. The sample records about 40,000 clones, just under 90% being singletons. The study's findings and limits: Clonal ratios of graft-versus-host to host-versus-graft in allografts were high for patients exhibiting graft-donor T cell macrochimerism.

The sample in question was PBMCs, obtained 260 to 280 days after transplant. The TCR originated in a human patient who received an intestinal transplant, so some T cells may come from the graft donor. V and J are TRBV7-9 and TRBJ2-2; 11 bases are a match to TRBD2. The CDR3 DNA sequence: TGTGCCAGCAGCCCCACTAGCGGGGGCGAGAACACCGGGGAGCTGTTTTTT. Translated, it gives CASSPTSGGENTGELFF. Looking up the rest from reference TRBV7-9 and TRBJ2-2 gives the full variable domain: DTGVSQNPRHKITKRGQNVTFRCDPISEHNRLYWYRQTLGQGPEFLTYFQNEAQLEKSRLLSDRFSAERPKGSFSTLEIQRTEQGDSAMYLCASSPTSGGENTGELFFGEGSRLTVL.